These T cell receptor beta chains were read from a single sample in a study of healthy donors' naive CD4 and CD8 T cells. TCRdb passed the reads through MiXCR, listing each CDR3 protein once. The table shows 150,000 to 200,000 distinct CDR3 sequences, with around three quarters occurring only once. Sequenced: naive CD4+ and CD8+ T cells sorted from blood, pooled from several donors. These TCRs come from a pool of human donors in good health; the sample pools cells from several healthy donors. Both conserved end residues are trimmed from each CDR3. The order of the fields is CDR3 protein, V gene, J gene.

cdr3_aa: ASSPTGPKAETQY
v_call: TRBV12-3/TRBV12-4
j_call: TRBJ2-5

cdr3_aa: ASSPSTGAPDEQY
v_call: TRBV6-2/TRBV6-3
j_call: TRBJ2-7

cdr3_aa: SARVGANSGNTIY
v_call: TRBV20-1
j_call: TRBJ1-3

cdr3_aa: ASSIRPDTQY
v_call: TRBV19
j_call: TRBJ2-3

cdr3_aa: ASSETGGYGYT
v_call: TRBV12-5
j_call: TRBJ1-2

cdr3_aa: ASSPTDSIETQY
v_call: TRBV18
j_call: TRBJ2-5

cdr3_aa: ASSLAGGSQETQY
v_call: TRBV4-2
j_call: TRBJ2-5

cdr3_aa: ASSFLDEQF
v_call: TRBV12-3/TRBV12-4
j_call: TRBJ2-1

cdr3_aa: SVEDNGPEQY
v_call: TRBV29-1
j_call: TRBJ2-7

cdr3_aa: ASSIDKYGYT
v_call: TRBV19
j_call: TRBJ1-2

cdr3_aa: SASQGTNYGYT
v_call: TRBV20-1
j_call: TRBJ1-2

cdr3_aa: SAWDSATGANVLT
v_call: TRBV20-1
j_call: TRBJ2-6

cdr3_aa: ASSPLPGRVLDTQY
v_call: TRBV18
j_call: TRBJ2-3

cdr3_aa: ASTLHRREETQY
v_call: TRBV6-5
j_call: TRBJ2-5

cdr3_aa: ASSLWGRSSYEQY
v_call: TRBV11-2
j_call: TRBJ2-7

cdr3_aa: ASRWTSANRNEQF
v_call: TRBV19
j_call: TRBJ2-1

cdr3_aa: ASKQREDSIEQF
v_call: TRBV12-3/TRBV12-4
j_call: TRBJ2-1

cdr3_aa: ASSQLLVNEQF
v_call: TRBV4-3
j_call: TRBJ2-1

cdr3_aa: ASSYALAKNIQY
v_call: TRBV7-2
j_call: TRBJ2-4

cdr3_aa: SVVAWNTEAF
v_call: TRBV29-1
j_call: TRBJ1-1

cdr3_aa: SVVGGTTNEKLF
v_call: TRBV29-1
j_call: TRBJ1-4

cdr3_aa: ASTTRAPRETQY
v_call: TRBV2
j_call: TRBJ2-5

cdr3_aa: ASSYAGIAEAF
v_call: TRBV6-2/TRBV6-3
j_call: TRBJ1-1

cdr3_aa: ASRGDPYNEQF
v_call: TRBV6-2/TRBV6-3
j_call: TRBJ2-1

cdr3_aa: ASSEGGPTQY
v_call: TRBV28
j_call: TRBJ2-5

cdr3_aa: ASSMGSSYEQY
v_call: TRBV19
j_call: TRBJ2-7

cdr3_aa: ASSYSRQNTEAF
v_call: TRBV6-5
j_call: TRBJ1-1

cdr3_aa: ASSQVPYNEQF
v_call: TRBV14
j_call: TRBJ2-1

cdr3_aa: ASSLTGPTGELF
v_call: TRBV11-1
j_call: TRBJ2-2

cdr3_aa: AWMAGTNTEAF
v_call: TRBV30
j_call: TRBJ1-1

cdr3_aa: ASSYSGLWETQY
v_call: TRBV6-5
j_call: TRBJ2-5

cdr3_aa: ASSQDIYEQY
v_call: TRBV5-4
j_call: TRBJ2-7

cdr3_aa: ASSYGGSNEQF
v_call: TRBV6-5
j_call: TRBJ2-1

cdr3_aa: ARSPLTYEQY
v_call: TRBV30
j_call: TRBJ2-7

cdr3_aa: ATSRRFDTQY
v_call: TRBV15
j_call: TRBJ2-3

cdr3_aa: ASSHVTSGSYEQY
v_call: TRBV11-1
j_call: TRBJ2-7

cdr3_aa: ASSPSPGLAFGTGELF
v_call: TRBV7-8
j_call: TRBJ2-2

cdr3_aa: ASKIGGTEQF
v_call: TRBV19
j_call: TRBJ2-1

cdr3_aa: ASSLVMGQEEQF
v_call: TRBV11-2
j_call: TRBJ2-1

cdr3_aa: SVRETGDTQY
v_call: TRBV29-1
j_call: TRBJ2-3

cdr3_aa: SVSRTNNYGYT
v_call: TRBV29-1
j_call: TRBJ1-2

cdr3_aa: ASSVRTGAASGTEAF
v_call: TRBV13
j_call: TRBJ1-1

cdr3_aa: ASSLGTDPYEQY
v_call: TRBV5-6
j_call: TRBJ2-7

cdr3_aa: ASRPSGGEQY
v_call: TRBV27
j_call: TRBJ2-7

cdr3_aa: ASRGPAGLKGPPYEQY
v_call: TRBV27
j_call: TRBJ2-7